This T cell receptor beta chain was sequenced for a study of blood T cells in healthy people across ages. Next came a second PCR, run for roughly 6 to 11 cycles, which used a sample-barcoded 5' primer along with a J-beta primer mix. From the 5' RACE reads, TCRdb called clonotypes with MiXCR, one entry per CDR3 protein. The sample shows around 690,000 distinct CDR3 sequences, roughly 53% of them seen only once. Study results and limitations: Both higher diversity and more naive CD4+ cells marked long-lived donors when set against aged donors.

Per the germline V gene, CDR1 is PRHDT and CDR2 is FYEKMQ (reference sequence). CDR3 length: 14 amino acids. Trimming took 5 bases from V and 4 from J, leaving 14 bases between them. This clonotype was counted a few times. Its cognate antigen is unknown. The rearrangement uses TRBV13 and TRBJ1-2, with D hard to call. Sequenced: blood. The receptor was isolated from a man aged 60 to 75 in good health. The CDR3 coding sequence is TGTGCCAGCAGCACCCGTCGCGGTCCCTATGGCTACACCTTC. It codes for CASSTRRGPYGYTF.